The 12 T cell receptor beta chains reported below all come from one sample, sequenced in a study of blood T cell repertoires in COVID-19 (dated by TCRdb to about 2020). To prepare the library, the immunoSEQ multiplex PCR assay was applied. Drawn from immuneACCESS, this table holds only the in-frame rearrangements with V and J called that TCRdb kept. Clones are partly lost; checked studies trace under half to an unresolved V gene and leave the rest unexplained. The sample yields under 300,000 clones; roughly 87% were counted once. The ten largest clonotypes hold less than 15% of the sample. The sequenced sample consisted of peripheral blood. These receptors were obtained from a human donor in a cohort sampled during active COVID-19.

This clone was detected once. The chain has TRBV3-1 (or the pseudogene TRBV3-2) and TRBJ2-5; no clear D. V lost 4 bases and J lost 7, with 19 bases in between. The germline V gene encodes CDR1 LGHDT and CDR2 YNNKEL (reference sequence). This CDR3 has 15 amino acids. The CDR3 is CASSLTPDLRGTQYF. The CDR3, as DNA: TGTGCCAGCAGCCTCACCCCCGACCTCCGCGGGACCCAGTACTTC.

As to this clone: This sample also contains other DNA sequences that code for the same CDR3. V and J are TRBV6-1 and TRBJ1-5; D remains ambiguous. V shed 1 base and J shed 2 bases, with 6 bases lying between them. The CDR3 runs to 14 residues. CDR1 is MNHNS and CDR2 is SASEGT in the germline V gene. The CDR3 nucleotides are TGTGCCAGCAGTGAAGGGGCCGGCAATCAGCCCCAGCATTTT. It codes for CASSEGAGNQPQHF.

This clone occurred a few times. The chain recombines TRBV2 with TRBJ1-2, with TRBD1 as a possible D gene (5 bases). V lost 4 bases, J lost 5 bases, and 17 bases lay in between. This CDR3 is built from 15 residues. The germline V gene encodes CDR1 SNHLY and CDR2 FYNNEI. This CDR3 reads CASSGSGKSLYGYTF. The CDR3 nucleotides are TGTGCCAGCAGTGGATCAGGGAAATCCCTATATGGCTACACCTTC.

Only one count was recorded for this clone. V usage is TRBV5-4 and J usage is TRBJ2-1; D is possibly TRBD2 (6 bases). CDR3 length: 13 amino acids. The germline V gene has CDR1 SGHNT and CDR2 YYREEE (reference sequence). Trimming left V 5 bases short and J 5 bases short, with 11 bases between. CDR3 nucleotide sequence: TGTGCCAGCAGTCCACCGGGGGACAATGAGCAGTTCTTC. Residues: CASSPPGDNEQFF.

The chain joins TRBV7-2 to TRBJ2-2; no clear D. The CDR3 covers 18 residues. V lost 2 bases and J lost 0, with 16 bases in between. The germline CDR1 and CDR2 sequences are SGHTA and FQGNSA. The CDR3 sequence is CASSLLALKLANTGELFF. The CDR3 nucleotides are TGTGCCAGCAGCTTACTTGCCCTTAAACTCGCGAACACCGGGGAGCTGTTTTTT.

The gene calls are TRBV29-1 and TRBJ1-5; D gene ambiguous. Germline CDR1 reads SQVTM; CDR2 reads ANQGSEA. The CDR3 is made up of 12 amino acids. V gave up 7 bases and J gave up 0 bases, with 7 bases separating them. CDR3 sequence (DNA): TGCAGCGCCCTTTATAGCAATCAGCCCCAGCATTTT. This codes for CSALYSNQPQHF.

The V gene is TRBV4-1, the J gene TRBJ2-7; 7 bases agree with TRBD1. Trimming at V came to 4 bases and at J to 2 bases, leaving 5 bases not matched to a gene. This CDR3 has 14 residues. The V gene's germline CDR1 is MGHRA and CDR2 YSYEKL. CDR3 amino acids: CASSRGQATYEQYF. CDR3 DNA sequence: TGCGCCAGCAGCCGAGGACAGGCTACCTACGAGCAGTACTTC.

The chain uses TRBV5-1 and TRBJ2-5; maybe TRBD1 (6 bases). Trimming pared 0 bases from V and 3 bases from J, leaving 9 bases between. CDR1 SGHRS and CDR2 YFSETQ come from the germline V gene. This CDR3 has 14 amino acids. The CDR3 region is CASSLGTAKETQYF. The CDR3 coding sequence is TGCGCCAGCAGCTTGGGGACAGCCAAAGAGACCCAGTACTTC.

This rearrangement joins TRBV13 to TRBJ1-1; D might be TRBD1 (5 bases). V lost 2 bases and J lost 4, with 14 bases in between. From germline, CDR1 is PRHDT and CDR2 FYEKMQ (reference sequence). The CDR3 extends over 15 amino acids. DNA for the CDR3: TGTGCCAGCAGCTTATTTGGGGGGTCGGCCACTGAAGCTTTCTTT. Its protein is CASSLFGGSATEAFF.

V is TRBV7-9 and J is TRBJ2-7; possible D gene TRBD1, 6 bases. CDR1 is SEHNR, CDR2 FQNEAQ, per germline (reference sequence). Trimming took off 5 bases at V and 1 base at J, with 15 bases between the two ends. The CDR3 length is 15 residues. This chain's CDR3 is CASSLKTGFSYEQYF. Written as DNA, the CDR3 is TGTGCCAGCAGCCTGAAAACAGGGTTTTCCTACGAGCAGTACTTC.

The chain recombines TRBV7-8 with TRBJ2-1; no clear D gene. V lost 5 bases and J 8 bases, leaving 7 bases between the germline ends. The CDR3 loop spans 11 amino acids. Germline CDR1 is SGHVS and CDR2 is FQNEAQ. The CDR3 DNA follows: TGTGCCAGCAGCCCCGGGTATGAGCAGTTCTTC. Translating it yields CASSPGYEQFF. The full variable domain, completed using reference TRBV7-8 and TRBJ2-1, is GAGVSQSPRYKVAKRGQDVALRCDPISGHVSLFWYQQALGQGPEFLTYFQNEAQLDKSGLPSDRFFAERPEGSVSTLKIQRTQQEDSAVYLCASSPGYEQFFGPGTRLTVL.

The chain combines TRBV5-1 with TRBJ1-1, with no clear D. The ends were cut back, 4 bases at V and 9 bases at J, with 19 bases in the middle. Germline V CDR1 and CDR2: SGHRS, YFSETQ. The CDR3 covers 14 residues. CDR3 bases: TGCGCCAGCAGCCGGACGCTCCTCGGGAAAAAAGCTTTCTTT. Amino acids: CASSRTLLGKKAFF.